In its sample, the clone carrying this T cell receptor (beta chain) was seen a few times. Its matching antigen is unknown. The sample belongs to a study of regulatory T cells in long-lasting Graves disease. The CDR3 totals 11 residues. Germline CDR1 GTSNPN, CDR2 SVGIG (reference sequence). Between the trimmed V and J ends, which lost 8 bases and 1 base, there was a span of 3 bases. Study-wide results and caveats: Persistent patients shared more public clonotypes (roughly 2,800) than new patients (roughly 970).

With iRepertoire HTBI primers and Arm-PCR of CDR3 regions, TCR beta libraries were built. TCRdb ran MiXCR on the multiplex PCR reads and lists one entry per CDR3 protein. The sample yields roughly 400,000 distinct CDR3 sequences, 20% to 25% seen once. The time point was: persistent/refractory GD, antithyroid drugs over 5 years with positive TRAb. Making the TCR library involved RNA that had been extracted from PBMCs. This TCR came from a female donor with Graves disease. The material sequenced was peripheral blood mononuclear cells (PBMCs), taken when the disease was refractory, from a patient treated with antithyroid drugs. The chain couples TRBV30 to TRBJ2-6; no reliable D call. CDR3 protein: CAHSGANVLTF. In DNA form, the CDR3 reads TGTGCCCATTCTGGGGCCAACGTCCTGACTTTC.